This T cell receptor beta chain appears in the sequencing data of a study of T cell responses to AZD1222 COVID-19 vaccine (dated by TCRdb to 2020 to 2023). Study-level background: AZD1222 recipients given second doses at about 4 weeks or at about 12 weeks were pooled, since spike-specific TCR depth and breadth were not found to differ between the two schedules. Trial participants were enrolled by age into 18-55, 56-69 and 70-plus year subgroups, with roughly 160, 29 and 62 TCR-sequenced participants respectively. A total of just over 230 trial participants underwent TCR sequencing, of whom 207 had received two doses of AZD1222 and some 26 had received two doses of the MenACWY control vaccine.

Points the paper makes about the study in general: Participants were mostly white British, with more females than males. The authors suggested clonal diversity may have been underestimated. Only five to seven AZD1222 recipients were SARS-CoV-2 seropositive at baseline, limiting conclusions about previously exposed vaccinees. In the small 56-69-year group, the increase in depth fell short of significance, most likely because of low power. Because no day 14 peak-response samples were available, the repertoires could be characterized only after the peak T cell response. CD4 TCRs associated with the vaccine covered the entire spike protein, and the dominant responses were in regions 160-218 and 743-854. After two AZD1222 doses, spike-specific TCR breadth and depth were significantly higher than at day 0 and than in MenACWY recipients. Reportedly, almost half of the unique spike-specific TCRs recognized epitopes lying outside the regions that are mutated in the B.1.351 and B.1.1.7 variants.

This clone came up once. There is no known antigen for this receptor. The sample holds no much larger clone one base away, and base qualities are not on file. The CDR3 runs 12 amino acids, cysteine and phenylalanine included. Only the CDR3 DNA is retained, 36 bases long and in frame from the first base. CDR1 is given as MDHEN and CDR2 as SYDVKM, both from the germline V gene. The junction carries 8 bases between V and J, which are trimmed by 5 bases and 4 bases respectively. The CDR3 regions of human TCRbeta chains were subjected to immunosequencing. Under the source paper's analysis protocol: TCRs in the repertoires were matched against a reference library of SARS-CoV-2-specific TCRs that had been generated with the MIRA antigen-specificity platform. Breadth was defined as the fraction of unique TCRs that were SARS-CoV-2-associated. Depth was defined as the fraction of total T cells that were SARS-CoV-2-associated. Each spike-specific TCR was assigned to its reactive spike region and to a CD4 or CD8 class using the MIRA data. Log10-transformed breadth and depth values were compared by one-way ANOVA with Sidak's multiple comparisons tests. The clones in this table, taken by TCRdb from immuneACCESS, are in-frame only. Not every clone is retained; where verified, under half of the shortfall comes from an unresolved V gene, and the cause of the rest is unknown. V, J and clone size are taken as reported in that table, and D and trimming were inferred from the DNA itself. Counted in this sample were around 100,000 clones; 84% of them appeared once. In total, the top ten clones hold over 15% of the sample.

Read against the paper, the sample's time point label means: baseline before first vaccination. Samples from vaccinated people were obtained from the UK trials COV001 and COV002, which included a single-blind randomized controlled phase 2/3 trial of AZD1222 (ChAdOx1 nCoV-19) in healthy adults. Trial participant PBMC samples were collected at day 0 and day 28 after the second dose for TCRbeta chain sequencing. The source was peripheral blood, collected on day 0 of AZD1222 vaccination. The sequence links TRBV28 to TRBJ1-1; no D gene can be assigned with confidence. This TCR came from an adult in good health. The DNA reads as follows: TGTGCCAGCAGTCCCCACAGCACTGAAGCTTTCTTT. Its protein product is CASSPHSTEAFF.